Given below is one T cell receptor (beta chain) in context. The sample comes from a study of blood T cell repertoires in COVID-19. As originally analysed: Reference gene primer amplification yielded estimated nucleated cell counts. TCRdb keeps only in-frame clones here, not all; method: immunoSEQ multiplex PCR. Clonal size and the V and J genes are those of that table, whereas D and trimming came from the DNA. Here the sample spans fewer than 50,000 clones, around 94% being singletons. Trimming removed 2 bases from V and 5 bases from J, with 9 bases in between. CDR1 is MNHNS and CDR2 is SASEGT in the germline V gene. The CDR3 is 13 amino acids.

The sequence came from a man aged 50 to 59 with COVID-19, enrolled during active disease. The sequenced sample was peripheral blood. The chain couples TRBV6-1 to TRBJ2-5, with D perhaps TRBD2 (6 bases). CDR3 in amino acids: CASSESLAETQYF. The CDR3 region has the DNA TGTGCCAGCAGTGAAAGCCTAGCGGAGACCCAGTACTTC.